This T cell receptor beta chain stems from a study of blood T cell repertoires in COVID-19. Study in general: Italy, Spain and the United States were the sources of the convalescent and acute COVID-19 samples. PBMCs, B-cell-depleted T cells, or T cells were the source of the cDNA or gDNA that made up the material.

Looked up from germline, CDR1 is SGHAT and CDR2 is FQNNGV. CDR3 length equals 15 residues. V lost 4 bases to trimming and J lost 0 bases; unmatched junction nucleotides: 4. Original data processing: Estimation of nucleated cell counts relied on the amplification of reference gene primers. Measured with immunoSEQ multiplex PCR; TCRdb has only the in-frame clones, and not every one. V and J calls and clone size are given by that table; D and trimming were obtained from the DNA. The sample has 250,000 to 300,000 clones, around 88% seen once. The V gene is TRBV11-2, the J gene TRBJ1-1, with 8 bases lining up with TRBD1. This clonotype originated in a man between 35 and 55 years old with acute or convalescent COVID-19. The source material was peripheral blood. The CDR3 sequence is CASSWSGQVNTEAFF. The CDR3 region has the DNA TGTGCCAGCAGCTGGTCGGGACAGGTGAACACTGAAGCTTTCTTT.